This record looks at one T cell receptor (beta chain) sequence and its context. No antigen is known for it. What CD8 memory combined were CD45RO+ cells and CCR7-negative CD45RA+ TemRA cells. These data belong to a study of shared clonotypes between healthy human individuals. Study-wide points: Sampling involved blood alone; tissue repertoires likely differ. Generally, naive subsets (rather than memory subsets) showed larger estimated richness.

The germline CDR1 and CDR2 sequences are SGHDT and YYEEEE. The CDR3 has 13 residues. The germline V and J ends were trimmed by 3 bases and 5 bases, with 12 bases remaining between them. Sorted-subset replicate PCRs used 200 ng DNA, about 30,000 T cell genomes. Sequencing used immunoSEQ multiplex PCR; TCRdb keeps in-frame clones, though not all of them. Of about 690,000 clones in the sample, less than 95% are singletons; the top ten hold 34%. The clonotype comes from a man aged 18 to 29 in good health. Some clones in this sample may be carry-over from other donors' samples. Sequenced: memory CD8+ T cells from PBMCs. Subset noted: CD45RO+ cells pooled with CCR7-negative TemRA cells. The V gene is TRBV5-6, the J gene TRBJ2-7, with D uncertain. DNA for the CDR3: TGTGCCAGCAGCTCCGTTGTCTTGCACGAGCAGTACTTC. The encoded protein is CASSSVVLHEQYF. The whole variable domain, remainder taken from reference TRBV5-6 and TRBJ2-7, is DAGVTQSPTHLIKTRGQQVTLRCSPKSGHDTVSWYQQALGQGPQFIFQYYEEEERQRGNFPDRFSGHQFPNYSSELNVNALLLGDSALYLCASSSVVLHEQYFGPGTRLTVT.